This T cell receptor beta chain was found in a study of T-cell memory formation after mild COVID-19. Study summary: TCR clusters were mostly donor specific.

Overall study results and limits: Clonal second-wave expansions that peaked on day 37 had unconfirmed SARS-CoV-2 specificity. Among clones contracting day 15 to 85, CD4/CD8 was balanced, whereas later expanders leaned CD4+.

Sample barcodes and UMIs were carried by the TCR alpha and TCR beta cDNA libraries that 5'RACE generated with constant-segment primers. TCRdb reprocessed the 5' RACE reads via MiXCR and lists one record per CDR3 protein. Here the sample spans around 340,000 distinct CDR3 sequences, around 21% being singletons. V was pared by 5 bases and J by 5 bases, with 10 bases between. This CDR3 is 13 amino acids long. This clonotype appeared a few times. Its antigen is not identified. The sequenced sample consisted of PBMCs or a T cell subset sorted from them (not recorded which). This receptor was taken from an adult woman who had mild COVID-19 (a few samples of this study predate the infection). Cell type and time point are not known. The chain links TRBV12-3 or TRBV12-4 to TRBJ1-5, with D possibly matching TRBD1 (6 bases). The chain's CDR3 is CASSTNRDQPQHF. CDR3 DNA: TGTGCCAGCAGTACAAACAGGGATCAGCCCCAGCATTTT.